This T cell receptor (beta chain) emerged from a study of response to subunit inactivated influenza vaccine. TCRdb re-called the RT-PCR reads through MiXCR, storing one row per CDR3 protein. Of some 500,000 distinct CDR3 sequences listed, less than 30% were seen once; the top ten hold around 1.8%. The sample holds a few counts of this clonotype. CDR3 size: 14 residues. Trimming removed 0 bases at V and 7 bases at J, with 12 bases between. Germline values: CDR1 LGHNA, CDR2 YSLEER. The source of this sequence is a man aged 50-59 years who received an inactivated influenza vaccine. The chain uses TRBV4-3 and TRBJ1-2; weak D call: TRBD1 (5 bases). Source: CD4+ T cells sorted from PBMCs, taken about 5 days after vaccination. The CDR3 loop is CASSQDIGTGGYTF. Here the CDR3 DNA reads TGCGCCAGCAGCCAAGATATAGGGACTGGTGGCTACACCTTC.